This T cell receptor (beta chain) appears in the sequencing data of a study of esophageal squamous cell carcinoma under preoperative chemotherapy. Overall study: Both tumor-infiltrating lymphocytes and peripheral blood T cells were profiled.

Study-level points and caveats: Paclitaxel-nedaplatin therapy caused immediate, substantial clonotype frequency changes. Peripheral T cells migrating into the tumor appeared to partly supply post-treatment tumor-infiltrating lymphocytes.

This clonotype appeared many times. Its target is unknown. TCRdb ran MiXCR on the PCR reads and lists one entry per CDR3 protein. The profile shows around 6,600 distinct CDR3 sequences, around 33% of them singletons. From germline, CDR1 is MNHEY and CDR2 SVGAGI. With 2 bases clipped from V and 2 bases from J, the junction kept 12 bases outside the gene matches. This CDR3 region has 18 residues. The sample's time point: before preoperative PTX-NDP chemotherapy. This clonotype was sampled from a human donor with esophageal squamous cell carcinoma. The donor label of this sample is uncertain. J is TRBJ2-3 and V is TRBV6-5; 8 bases fit TRBD2. This material was collected from a patient given preoperative chemotherapy. In DNA, the CDR3 is TGTGCCAGCAGTTACCTTGGGCTTGGCGGGAGGACCACAGATACGCAGTATTTT. This sequence encodes CASSYLGLGGRTTDTQYF.